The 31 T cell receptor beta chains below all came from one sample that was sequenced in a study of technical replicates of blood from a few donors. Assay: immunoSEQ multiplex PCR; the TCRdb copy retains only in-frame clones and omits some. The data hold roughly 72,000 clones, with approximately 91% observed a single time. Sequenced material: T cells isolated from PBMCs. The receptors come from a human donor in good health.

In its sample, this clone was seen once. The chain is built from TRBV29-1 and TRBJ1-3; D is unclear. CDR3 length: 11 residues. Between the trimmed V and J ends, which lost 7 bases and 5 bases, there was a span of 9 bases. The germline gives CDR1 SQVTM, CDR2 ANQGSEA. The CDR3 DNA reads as TGCAGCGGACGGAGGCGAAACACCATATATTTT. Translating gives CSGRRRNTIYF.

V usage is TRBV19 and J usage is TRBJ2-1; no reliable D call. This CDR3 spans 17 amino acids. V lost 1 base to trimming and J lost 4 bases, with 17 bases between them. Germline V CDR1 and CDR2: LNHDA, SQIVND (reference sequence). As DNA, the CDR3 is TGTGCCAGTAGTATAGCTTACGGTAGCACCGCATACAATGAGCAGTTCTTC. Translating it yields CASSIAYGSTAYNEQFF.

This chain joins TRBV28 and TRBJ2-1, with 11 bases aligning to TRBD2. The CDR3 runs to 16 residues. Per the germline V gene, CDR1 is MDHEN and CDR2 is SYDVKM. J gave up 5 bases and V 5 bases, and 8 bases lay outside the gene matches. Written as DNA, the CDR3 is TGTGCCAGCAGTGTAATAGCGGGAGGGAGCCACAATGAGCAGTTCTTC. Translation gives CASSVIAGGSHNEQFF.

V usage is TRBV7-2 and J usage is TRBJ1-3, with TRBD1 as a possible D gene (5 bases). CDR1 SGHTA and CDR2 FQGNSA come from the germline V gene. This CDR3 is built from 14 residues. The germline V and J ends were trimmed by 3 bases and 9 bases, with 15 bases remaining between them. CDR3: CASSLSGGGFTIYF. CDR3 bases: TGTGCCAGCAGCTTGTCTGGGGGAGGTTTCACCATATATTTT. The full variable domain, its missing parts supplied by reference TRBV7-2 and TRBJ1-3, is GAGVSQSPSNKVTEKGKDVELRCDPISGHTALYWYRQSLGQGLEFLIYFQGNSAPDKSGLPSDRFSAERTGGSVSTLTIQRTQQEDSAVYLCASSLSGGGFTIYFGEGSWLTVV.

The CDR3 sequence: CASSLGLDRDGEKLFF. The CDR3 DNA is TGTGCCAGCAGCTTAGGGTTAGACAGGGATGGTGAAAAACTGTTTTTT. J is TRBJ1-4 and V is TRBV7-8, with 7 bases aligning to TRBD1. The CDR3 sequence is 16 residues long. V lost 1 base and J lost 7; bases outside the gene matches: 9. From germline, CDR1 is SGHVS and CDR2 FQNEAQ.

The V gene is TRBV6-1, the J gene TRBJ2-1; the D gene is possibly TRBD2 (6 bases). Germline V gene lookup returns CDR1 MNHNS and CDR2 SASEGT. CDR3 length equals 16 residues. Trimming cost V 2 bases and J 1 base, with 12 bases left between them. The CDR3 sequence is CASSEWGRGSYNEQFF. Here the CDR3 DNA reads TGTGCCAGCAGTGAATGGGGTCGGGGGTCCTACAATGAGCAGTTCTTC.

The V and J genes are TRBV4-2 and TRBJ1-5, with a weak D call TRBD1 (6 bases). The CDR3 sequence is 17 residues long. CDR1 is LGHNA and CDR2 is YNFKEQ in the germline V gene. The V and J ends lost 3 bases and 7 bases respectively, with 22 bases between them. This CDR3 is CASSQGFQVGGRQPQHF. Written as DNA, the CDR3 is TGTGCCAGCAGCCAGGGATTCCAGGTTGGGGGCCGGCAGCCCCAGCATTTT.

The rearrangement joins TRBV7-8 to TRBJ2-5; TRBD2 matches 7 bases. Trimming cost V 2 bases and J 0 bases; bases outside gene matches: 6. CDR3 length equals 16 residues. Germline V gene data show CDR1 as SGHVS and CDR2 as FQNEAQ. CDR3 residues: CASSLIVSGHQETQYF. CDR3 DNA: TGTGCCAGCAGCTTAATTGTTAGCGGGCACCAAGAGACCCAGTACTTC.

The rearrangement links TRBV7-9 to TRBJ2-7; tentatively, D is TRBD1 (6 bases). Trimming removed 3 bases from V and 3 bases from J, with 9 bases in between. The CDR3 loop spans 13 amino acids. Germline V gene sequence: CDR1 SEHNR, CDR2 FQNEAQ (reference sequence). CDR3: CASSFRQDYEQYF. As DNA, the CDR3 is TGTGCCAGCAGCTTTCGACAGGACTACGAGCAGTACTTC. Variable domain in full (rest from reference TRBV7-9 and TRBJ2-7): DTGVSQNPRHKITKRGQNVTFRCDPISEHNRLYWYRQTLGQGPEFLTYFQNEAQLEKSRLLSDRFSAERPKGSFSTLEIQRTEQGDSAMYLCASSFRQDYEQYFGPGTRLTVT.

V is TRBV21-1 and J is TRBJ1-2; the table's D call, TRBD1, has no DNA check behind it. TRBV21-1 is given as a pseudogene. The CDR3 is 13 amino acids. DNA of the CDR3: TGTGCCAACTACAGGGGCATTGGCTATGGCTACACCTTC. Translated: CANYRGIGYGYTF.

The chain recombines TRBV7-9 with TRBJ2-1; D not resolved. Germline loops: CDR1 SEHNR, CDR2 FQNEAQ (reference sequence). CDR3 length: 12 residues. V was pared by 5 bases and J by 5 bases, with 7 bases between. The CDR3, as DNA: TGTGCCAGCAGCCTTCAGAACAATGAGCAGTTCTTC. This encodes CASSLQNNEQFF.

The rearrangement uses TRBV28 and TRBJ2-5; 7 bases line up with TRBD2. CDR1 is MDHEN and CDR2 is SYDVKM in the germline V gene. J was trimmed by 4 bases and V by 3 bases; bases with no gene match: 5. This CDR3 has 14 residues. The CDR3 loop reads CASSFLGLGETQYF. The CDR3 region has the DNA TGTGCCAGCAGTTTCCTCGGACTAGGAGAGACCCAGTACTTC.

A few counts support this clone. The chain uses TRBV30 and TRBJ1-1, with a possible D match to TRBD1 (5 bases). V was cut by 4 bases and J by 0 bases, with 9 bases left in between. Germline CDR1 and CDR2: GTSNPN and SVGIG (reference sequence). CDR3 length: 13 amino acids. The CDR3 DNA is TGTGCCTGGACCAGGGCCCTGAACACTGAAGCTTTCTTT. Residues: CAWTRALNTEAFF.

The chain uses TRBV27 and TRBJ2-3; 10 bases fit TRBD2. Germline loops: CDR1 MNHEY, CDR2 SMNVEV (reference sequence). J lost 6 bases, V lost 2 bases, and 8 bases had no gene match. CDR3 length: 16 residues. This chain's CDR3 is CASSLMPSGSWDTQYF. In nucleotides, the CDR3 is TGTGCCAGCAGTTTAATGCCTAGCGGGAGTTGGGATACGCAGTATTTT.

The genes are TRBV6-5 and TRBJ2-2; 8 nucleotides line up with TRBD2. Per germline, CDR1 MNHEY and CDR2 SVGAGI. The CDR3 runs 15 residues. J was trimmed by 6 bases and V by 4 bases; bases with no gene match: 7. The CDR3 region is CASSFSGGTPGELFF. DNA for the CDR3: TGTGCCAGCAGTTTCTCGGGAGGGACCCCCGGGGAGCTGTTTTTT.

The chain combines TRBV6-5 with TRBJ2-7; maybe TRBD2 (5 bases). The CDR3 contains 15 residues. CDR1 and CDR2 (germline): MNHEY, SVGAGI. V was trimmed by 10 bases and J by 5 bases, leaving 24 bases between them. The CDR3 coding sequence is TGTGCCATGCTCTCAGACTCCTCGAGGGTCGACGAGCAGTACTTC. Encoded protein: CAMLSDSSRVDEQYF.

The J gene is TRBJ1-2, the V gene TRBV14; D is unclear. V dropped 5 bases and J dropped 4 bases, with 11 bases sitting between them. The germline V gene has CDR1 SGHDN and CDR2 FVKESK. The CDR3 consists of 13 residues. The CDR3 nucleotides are TGTGCCAGCAGCGATGAGCTGAGCTATGGCTACACCTTC. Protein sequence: CASSDELSYGYTF.

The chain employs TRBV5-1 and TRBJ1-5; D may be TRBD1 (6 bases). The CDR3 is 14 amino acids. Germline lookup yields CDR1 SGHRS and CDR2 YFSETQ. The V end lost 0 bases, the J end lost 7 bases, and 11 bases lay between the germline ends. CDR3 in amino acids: CASSLGGQEQPQHF. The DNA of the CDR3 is TGCGCCAGCAGCTTGGGGGGGCAGGAACAGCCCCAGCATTTT. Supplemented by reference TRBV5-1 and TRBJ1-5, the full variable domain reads KAGVTQTPRYLIKTRGQQVTLSCSPISGHRSVSWYQQTPGQGLQFLFEYFSETQRNKGNFPGRFSGRQFSNSRSEMNVSTLELGDSALYLCASSLGGQEQPQHFGDGTRLSIL.

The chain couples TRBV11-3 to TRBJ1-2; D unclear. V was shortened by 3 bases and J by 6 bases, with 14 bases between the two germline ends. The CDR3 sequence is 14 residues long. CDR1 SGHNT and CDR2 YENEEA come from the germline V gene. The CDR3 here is CASSLFGDSHGYTF. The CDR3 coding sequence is TGTGCCAGCAGCTTGTTCGGGGATTCGCATGGCTACACCTTC.

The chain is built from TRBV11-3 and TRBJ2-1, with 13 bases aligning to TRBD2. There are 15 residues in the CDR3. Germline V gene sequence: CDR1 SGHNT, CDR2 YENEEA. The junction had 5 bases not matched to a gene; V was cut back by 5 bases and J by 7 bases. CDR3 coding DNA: TGTGCCAGCAGCCCGCGGACTAGCGGGAGTAATGAGCAGTTCTTC. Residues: CASSPRTSGSNEQFF.

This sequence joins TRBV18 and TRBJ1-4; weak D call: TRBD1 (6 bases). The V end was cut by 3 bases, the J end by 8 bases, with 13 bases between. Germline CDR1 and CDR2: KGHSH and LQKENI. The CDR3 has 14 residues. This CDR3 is CASSPRGADEKLFF. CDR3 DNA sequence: TGTGCCAGCTCACCTCGGGGGGCAGACGAAAAACTGTTTTTT.

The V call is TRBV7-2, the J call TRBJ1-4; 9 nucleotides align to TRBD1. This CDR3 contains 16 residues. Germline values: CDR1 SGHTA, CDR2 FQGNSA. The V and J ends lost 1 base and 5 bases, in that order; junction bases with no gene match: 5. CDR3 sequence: CASSLVQGQGNEKLFF. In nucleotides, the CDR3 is TGTGCCAGCAGCTTAGTCCAGGGACAGGGAAATGAAAAACTGTTTTTT.

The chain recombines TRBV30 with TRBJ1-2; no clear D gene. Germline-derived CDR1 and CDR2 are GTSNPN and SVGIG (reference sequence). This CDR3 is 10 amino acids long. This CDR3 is CAQRNYGYTF. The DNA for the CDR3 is TGTGCACAGAGAAACTATGGCTACACCTTC.

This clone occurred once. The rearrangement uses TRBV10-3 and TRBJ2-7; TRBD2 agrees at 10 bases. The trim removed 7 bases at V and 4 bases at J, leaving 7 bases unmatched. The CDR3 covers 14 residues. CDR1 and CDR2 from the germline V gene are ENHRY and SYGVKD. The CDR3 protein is CAITSGLAEYEQYF. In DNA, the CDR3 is TGTGCCATCACCTCTGGACTAGCGGAATACGAGCAGTACTTC.

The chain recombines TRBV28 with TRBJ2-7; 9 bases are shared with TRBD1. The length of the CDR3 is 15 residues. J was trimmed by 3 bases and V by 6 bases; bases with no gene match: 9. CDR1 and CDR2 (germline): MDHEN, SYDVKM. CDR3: CASSNGDRVGYEQYF. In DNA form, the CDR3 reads TGTGCCAGCAGCAATGGGGACAGGGTGGGCTACGAGCAGTACTTC.

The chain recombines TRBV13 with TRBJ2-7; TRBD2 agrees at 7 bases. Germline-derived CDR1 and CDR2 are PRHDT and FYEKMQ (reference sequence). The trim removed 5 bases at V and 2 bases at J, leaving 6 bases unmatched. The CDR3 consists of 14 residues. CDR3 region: CASSPTAGTYEQYF. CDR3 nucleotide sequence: TGTGCCAGCAGCCCCACAGCGGGAACCTACGAGCAGTACTTC.

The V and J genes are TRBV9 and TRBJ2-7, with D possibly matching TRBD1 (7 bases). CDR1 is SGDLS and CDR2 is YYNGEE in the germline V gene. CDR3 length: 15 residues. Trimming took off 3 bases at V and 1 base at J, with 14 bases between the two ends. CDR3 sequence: CASSAGGTVSYEQYF. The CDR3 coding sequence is TGTGCCAGCAGCGCTGGAGGGACAGTTTCCTACGAGCAGTACTTC.

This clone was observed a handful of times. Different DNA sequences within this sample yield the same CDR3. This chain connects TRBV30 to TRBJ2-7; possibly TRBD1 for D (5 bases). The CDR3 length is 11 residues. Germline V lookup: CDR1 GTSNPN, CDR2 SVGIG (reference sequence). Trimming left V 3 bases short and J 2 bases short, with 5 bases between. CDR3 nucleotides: TGTGCCTGGAGGGACACCTACGAGCAGTACTTC. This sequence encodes CAWRDTYEQYF.

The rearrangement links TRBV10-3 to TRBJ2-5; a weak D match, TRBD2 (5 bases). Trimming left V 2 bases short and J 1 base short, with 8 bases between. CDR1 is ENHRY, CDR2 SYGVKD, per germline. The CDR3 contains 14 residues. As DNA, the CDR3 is TGTGCCATCAGTGAGGGACTCTTCCAAGAGACCCAGTACTTC. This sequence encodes CAISEGLFQETQYF.

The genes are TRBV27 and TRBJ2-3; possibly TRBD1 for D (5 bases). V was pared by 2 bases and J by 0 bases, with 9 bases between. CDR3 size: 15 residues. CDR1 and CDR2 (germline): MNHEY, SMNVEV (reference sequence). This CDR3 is CASSLIGASTDTQYF. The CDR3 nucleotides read TGTGCCAGCAGTTTAATAGGGGCCAGCACAGATACGCAGTATTTT.

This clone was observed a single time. The CDR3 here is CASSYRLAGGYNEQFF. CDR3 coding DNA: TGTGCCAGCAGCTACCGACTAGCGGGAGGGTACAATGAGCAGTTCTTC. V is TRBV5-4 and J is TRBJ2-1; 14 nucleotides line up with TRBD2. CDR1 and CDR2 (germline): SGHNT, YYREEE (reference sequence). The CDR3 consists of 16 residues. Trimming cost V 3 bases and J 4 bases; bases outside gene matches: 3.